This T cell receptor beta chain stems from a study of cytomegalovirus exposure and HLA in healthy donors listed by TCRdb under 2017. At the level of the whole study: In an earlier analysis of fewer than 750 of the donors, 250 to 300 Gb of sequence data and 100 million or so unique TCR beta sequences from approximately 180 million T cells were reported. In a later genetic analysis, genome-wide SNP genotypes for about 55% of the roughly 700 donors were used, and that subset was treated as a discovery cohort. An earlier analysis of 587 of the donors used high-throughput TCR beta sequencing to judge whether each TCR beta V gene segment behaved as functional or pseudogenic. Donor age, sex, ethnicity and CMV serostatus were compiled together with the repertoire data. Of the 350 to 450 genotyped donors, less than 90% were placed in the genetic ancestry cluster associated with self-reported Caucasian donors. Roughly 5 DR-DQ haplotypes were treated as single units for association and clustering because of strong linkage in the cohort. The study used immunosequencing to profile the T cell repertoires of some 600 subjects and linked those repertoires to cytomegalovirus serostatus. All discovery cohort repertoires had been generated using a single sequencing platform. A later analysis re-analyzed previously published TCR beta repertoires from about 730 donors and added high-resolution HLA genotyping to study TCR occurrence patterns. An early release that covered 640 HLA-typed donors contained about 290 gigabases of sequencing data and 75 million to 100 million unique TCR sequences. The study combined high-throughput TCR immunosequencing, statistical association of individual TCRs with disease status, and machine learning to predict cytomegalovirus infection status. The study aimed to test whether signatures of past pathogen exposure could be identified by cataloging public T cell receptors. Among about 390 genotyped donors of the cohort, an average of roughly 240,000 unique TCR beta nucleotide sequences were sequenced per donor, around 20% of them non-productive. Both class I and class II loci were covered by HLA typing, at four-digit resolution. Typing coverage differed by locus: A, B, C, DRB1 and DQB1 were typed in about 620-640 donors, DQA1 in about 500, DPA1 in 600 to 610, and DPB1 in just under 480. A separate validation cohort of 100 to 150 different subjects was used in addition to the roughly 620-subject first cohort. Rather than using new phenotypic data, the later analysis identified candidate immune exposures from TCR beta sequences and from how often those sequences occurred across donors. Broad study findings and their caveats: An earlier analysis of some 560 of the donors showed that most TCR beta V segments appeared in productive rearrangements either about 90% or about 30% of the time, which broadly matched IMGT annotations. This cohort had only TCR beta chains sequenced, and the lack of alpha or paired-chain data limited which features could be detected. In a later analysis, most CMV-associated TCR beta chains were found to appear HLA-restricted, with HLA associations seemingly driven largely by CMV exposure. In a later analysis, several top co-occurrence clusters were reported to appear linked to parvovirus B19, influenza, CMV and Epstein-Barr virus. A cluster of highly shared sequence variants was judged likely to be a technical artifact of the sequencing pipeline. The presence/absence analyses assumed that sequencing depth was roughly uniform across donors, and that assumption may not be true. According to a later analysis, TCR association rates differed among HLA loci, with DRB1 alleles showing the most associated TCRs and HLA-C alleles showing the fewest. Across donors, most TCR sequences were observed very rarely, whereas some public TCRs were present in many individuals. The earlier analysis of some 560 of the donors excluded around 17 rarely observed V segments, including chromosome 9 orphons, because counts were too low. Because some donors lacked HLA typing at each locus, the association tests relied only on the typed subset. The classifier was reported to diagnose cytomegalovirus status with high specificity and sensitivity in both the original and validation cohorts. The 87-base-pair reads could not distinguish some IMGT-functional V segments, including TRBV6-2 and TRBV6-3, so those segments were excluded. Compared with the roughly 600-donor mean, donors in an Asian-associated ancestry cluster had fewer N-insertions in productive TCRs, according to a later genetic analysis. In a later analysis, HLA-associated TCR beta chains were found to be more clonally expanded and to have lower generation probabilities than equally common non-associated chains. The study listed approximately 150 TCR beta chains as associated with cytomegalovirus. Immune exposure information for the cohort was limited to CMV serostatus. The authors suggested that the approach could potentially be extended to other disease states and immunological phenotypes. A few of the identified cytomegalovirus-associated TCR beta chains were confirmed in vitro to be specific for cytomegalovirus antigens. A further reported finding was that TCR beta sequences accurately predicted the HLA-A and HLA-B alleles for most subjects in the first cohort. When HLA alleles, especially DR and DQ, strongly co-occurred, attributing TCR associations to individual alleles was difficult. A later analysis associated around 16,000 TCR beta sequences with specific HLA alleles at a false discovery rate of 0.05. In a later genetic analysis, a missense DCLRE1C variant was associated with V-gene and J-gene trimming of TCR beta chains, and the association was replicated in an independent cohort. Linkage disequilibrium might explain the correlated functional status among segregating V segments, but an unknown experimental factor could not be excluded.

As concerns this clone: No antigen is known for it. Base-call qualities are not available, and no considerably larger clone is one nucleotide away.

The library was produced with the immunoSEQ multiplex PCR assay. The multiplex PCR relied on a mix of 60 forward primers for TCR Vbeta segments and 13 reverse primers for TCR Jbeta segments. A multiplex PCR assay on genomic DNA amplified the CDR3 region of rearranged TCR beta genes. On the Illumina HiSeq System, the amplified TCR beta libraries were sequenced as 87-base-pair reads. As for the original processing: In a later analysis, around 80 million unique TCR beta chains were counted across the 650 to 700 repertoires, and roughly 10 million of these chains were shared by at least two donors. A nearest-neighbor algorithm error-corrected the raw reads and collapsed the reads into unique sequences, merging closely related sequences to remove PCR and sequencing errors. Alignment of CDR3 sequences to IMGT reference sequences was used to assign V, D and J gene segments. Each retained sequence needed at least a six-nucleotide match to both a V gene segment and a J gene segment. A rearrangement counted as productive if the CDR3 had no stop codons and remained in frame with V and J, and every other rearrangement counted as non-productive. CDR3 was defined according to IMGT convention as the region running from the second conserved V-encoded cysteine to the conserved J-encoded phenylalanine. The earlier analysis of approximately 590 of the donors excluded any sequence lacking an unambiguous match to a single V gene segment. In an earlier analysis of several hundred of the donors, V segments were called functional above 56.7% productive rearrangements and were called segregating when the between-donor standard deviation exceeded 5%. A statistical classification framework was built to diagnose cytomegalovirus status from the catalog of TCR beta chain sequences. V and J gene assignment, in a later analysis, came from comparing TCR nucleotide sequences with IMGT/GENE-DB human TR gene sequences. The TCRdist pipeline was used in a later analysis to assign CDR3 sequences and most-parsimonious VDJ recombination scenarios. In a later analysis, each TCR beta chain was defined by its CDR3 amino acid sequence together with its V-gene family, and reads without a unique V-gene family were excluded. In a later analysis, a few hundred highly shared, low-generation-probability nucleotide sequences were removed to address suspected cross-contamination and a sequencing artifact. For each public chain, a later analysis derived a clonal expansion index from normalized ranks of inferred template counts within each repertoire. In a later analysis, generation probabilities were computed with a VDJ recombination model fitted to out-of-frame rearrangements, and the resulting probabilities were checked against IGoR. A later analysis scored TCR-TCR, TCR-HLA and TCR-CMV co-occurrence with hypergeometric tests, applying a repertoire-size bias correction to TCR pairs. False discovery rates were estimated in a later analysis by permuting HLA or CMV assignments 20 times. A later analysis grouped co-occurring TCRs with DBSCAN, adding TCRdist sequence similarity when clustering within HLA-allele-positive subsets. Repertoires with fewer than 30,000 or more than 120,000 public chains were left out of co-occurrence clustering, as were about five repertoires with anomalous nucleotide sharing. TCRdb limited this immuneACCESS table to in-frame rearrangements with V and J called. A share of clones is missing; checked studies link under half to unresolved V genes, and the rest is unexplained. V and J calls plus clone size are reproduced from that table; the DNA served to infer D and trimming. Counted in this sample were roughly 100,000 clones; over 70% of them appeared once. Approximately 5.1% of the sample goes to the ten largest clones.

The germline V gene (reference sequence) supplies CDR1 LNHNV and CDR2 YYDKDF. The CDR3 has 13 amino acids, counting the end cysteine and phenylalanine. Left in the record is the CDR3 DNA by itself, 39 bases read in frame from the first base. Between the V and J ends, shortened by 0 bases and 6 bases respectively, the junction contains 9 bases. The cohort consisted of more than 650 healthy bone marrow donors. At the time of sampling, every cohort member was nominally healthy, though immune exposures that went unrecorded were likely present. The donor tested CMV seronegative, placing the donor among the 300 to 400 seronegative members of the cohort. A peripheral blood sample was provided by each donor, and peripheral blood mononuclear cells were used for TCR beta sequencing. The Qiagen DNeasy Blood Extraction Kit was used to extract genomic DNA from the blood cell samples.

The chain uses TRBV15 and TRBJ2-7, with the D gene not clear enough to name. The clonotype comes from a male donor in good health and CMV-seronegative. Material: PBMCs. The CDR3 protein is CATSRDRVGEQYF. At the DNA level, the sequence is TGTGCCACCAGCAGAGATCGGGTGGGCGAGCAGTACTTC.